The T cell receptor (beta chain) described here comes from a study of blood T cell repertoires in COVID-19. Study details: The United States, Italy and Spain provided the acute and convalescent COVID-19 samples. T cells, B-cell-depleted T cells, or PBMCs supplied cDNA or gDNA.

The V and J ends lost 6 bases and 7 bases, in that order; junction bases with no gene match: 15. This CDR3 has 17 amino acids. Per the germline V gene, CDR1 is LNHDA and CDR2 is SQIVND (reference sequence). Only in-frame clones appear in the TCRdb table, and some are missing; sequencing was by immunoSEQ multiplex PCR. The sample lists hundreds of thousands of clones; 88% were seen once. The specimen sequenced was peripheral blood. This chain uses TRBV19 with TRBJ1-4; 9 bases line up with TRBD1. This clonotype originated in a man in his forties or fifties with acute or convalescent COVID-19. The CDR3 loop is CASRSRDRVYDGEKLFF. In nucleotides, the CDR3 is TGTGCCAGTAGATCCCGGGACAGGGTATATGATGGTGAAAAACTGTTTTTT.